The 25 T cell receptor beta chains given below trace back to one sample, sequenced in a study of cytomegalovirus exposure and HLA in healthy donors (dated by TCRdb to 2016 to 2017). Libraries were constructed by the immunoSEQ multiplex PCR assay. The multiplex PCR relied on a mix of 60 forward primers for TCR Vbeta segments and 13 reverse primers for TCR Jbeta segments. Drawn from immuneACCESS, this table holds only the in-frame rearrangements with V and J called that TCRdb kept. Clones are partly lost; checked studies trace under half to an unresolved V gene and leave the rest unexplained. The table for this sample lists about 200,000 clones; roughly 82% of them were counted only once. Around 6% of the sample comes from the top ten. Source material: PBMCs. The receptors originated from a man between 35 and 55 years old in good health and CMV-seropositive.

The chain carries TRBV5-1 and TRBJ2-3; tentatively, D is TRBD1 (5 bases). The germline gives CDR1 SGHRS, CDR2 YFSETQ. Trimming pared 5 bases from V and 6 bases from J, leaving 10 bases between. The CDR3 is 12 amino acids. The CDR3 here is CASRQQEDTQYF. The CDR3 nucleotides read TGCGCCAGCAGGCAACAGGAGGATACGCAGTATTTT.

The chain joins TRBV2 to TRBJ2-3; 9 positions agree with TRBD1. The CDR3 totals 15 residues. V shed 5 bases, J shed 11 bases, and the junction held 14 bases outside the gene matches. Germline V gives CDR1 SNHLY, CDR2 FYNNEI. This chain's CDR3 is CASSPSPGTGLGQYF. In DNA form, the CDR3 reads TGTGCCAGCAGTCCCAGTCCCGGGACAGGGTTAGGGCAGTATTTT.

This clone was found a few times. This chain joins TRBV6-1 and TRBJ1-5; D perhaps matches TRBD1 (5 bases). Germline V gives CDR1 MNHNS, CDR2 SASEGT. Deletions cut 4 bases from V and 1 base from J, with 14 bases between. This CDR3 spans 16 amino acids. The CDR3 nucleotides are TGTGCCAGCAGTGTACATCGACAGAAGAGCAATCAGCCCCAGCATTTT. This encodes CASSVHRQKSNQPQHF.

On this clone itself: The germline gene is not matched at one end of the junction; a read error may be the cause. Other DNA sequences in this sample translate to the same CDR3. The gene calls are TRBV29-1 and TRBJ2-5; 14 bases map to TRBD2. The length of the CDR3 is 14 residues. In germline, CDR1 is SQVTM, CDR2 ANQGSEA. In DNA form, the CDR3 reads TGCAGCGCCGGGACTAGCGGGAGTGGTGAGACCCAATACTTC. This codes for CSAGTSGSGETQYF.

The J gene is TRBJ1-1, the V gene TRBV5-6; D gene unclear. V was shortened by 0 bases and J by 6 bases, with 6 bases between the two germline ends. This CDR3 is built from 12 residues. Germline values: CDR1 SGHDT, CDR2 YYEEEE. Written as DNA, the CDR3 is TGTGCCAGCAGCTTGGCGGCGGCTGAAGCTTTCTTT. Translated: CASSLAAAEAFF.

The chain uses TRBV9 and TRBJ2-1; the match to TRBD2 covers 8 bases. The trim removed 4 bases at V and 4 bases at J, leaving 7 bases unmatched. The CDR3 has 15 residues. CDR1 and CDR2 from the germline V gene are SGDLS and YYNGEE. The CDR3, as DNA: TGTGCCAGCAGCATTAGCGGGGTGTGGTACAATGAGCAGTTCTTC. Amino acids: CASSISGVWYNEQFF.

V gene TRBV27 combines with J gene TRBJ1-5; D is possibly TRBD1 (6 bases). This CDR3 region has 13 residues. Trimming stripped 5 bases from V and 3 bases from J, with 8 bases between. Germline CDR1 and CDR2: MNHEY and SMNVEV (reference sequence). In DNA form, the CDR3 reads TGTGCCAGCAGTACAGGGTTCAATCAGCCCCAGCATTTT. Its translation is CASSTGFNQPQHF.

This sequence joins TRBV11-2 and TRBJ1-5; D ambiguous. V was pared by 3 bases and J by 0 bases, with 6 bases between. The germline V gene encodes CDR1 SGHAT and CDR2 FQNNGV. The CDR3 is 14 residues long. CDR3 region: CASSFGDSNQPQHF. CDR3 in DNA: TGTGCCAGCAGCTTCGGGGATAGCAATCAGCCCCAGCATTTT.

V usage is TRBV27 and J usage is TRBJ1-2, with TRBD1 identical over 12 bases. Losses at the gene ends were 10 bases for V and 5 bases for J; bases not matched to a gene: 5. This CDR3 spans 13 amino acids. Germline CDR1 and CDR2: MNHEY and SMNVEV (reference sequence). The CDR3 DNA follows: TGTGCCACGCGGGACAGGGGGCCTTATGGCTACACCTTC. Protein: CATRDRGPYGYTF.

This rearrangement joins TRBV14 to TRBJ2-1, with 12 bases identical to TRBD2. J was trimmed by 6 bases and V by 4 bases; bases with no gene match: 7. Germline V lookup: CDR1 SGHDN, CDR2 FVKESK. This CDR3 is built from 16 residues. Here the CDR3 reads CASSRSTSGSFNEQFF. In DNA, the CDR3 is TGTGCCAGCAGCCGATCGACTAGCGGGAGTTTCAATGAGCAGTTCTTC. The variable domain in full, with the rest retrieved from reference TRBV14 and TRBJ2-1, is EAGVTQFPSHSVIEKGQTVTLRCDPISGHDNLYWYRRVMGKEIKFLLHFVKESKQDESGMPNNRFLAERTGGTYSTLKVQPAELEDSGVYFCASSRSTSGSFNEQFFGPGTRLTVL.

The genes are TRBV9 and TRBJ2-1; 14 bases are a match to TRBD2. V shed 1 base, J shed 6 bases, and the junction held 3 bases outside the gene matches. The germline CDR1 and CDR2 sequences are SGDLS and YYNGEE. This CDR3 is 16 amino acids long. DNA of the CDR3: TGTGCCAGCAGCGTATGGACTAGCGGGAGGTTCAATGAGCAGTTCTTC. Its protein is CASSVWTSGRFNEQFF.

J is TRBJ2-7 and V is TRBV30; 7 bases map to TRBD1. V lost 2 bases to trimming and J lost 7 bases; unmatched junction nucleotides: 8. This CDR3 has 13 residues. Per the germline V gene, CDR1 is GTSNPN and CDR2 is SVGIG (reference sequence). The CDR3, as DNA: TGTGCCTGGAGTTTCAAGGGGGCGAGGGAGCAGTACTTC. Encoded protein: CAWSFKGAREQYF.

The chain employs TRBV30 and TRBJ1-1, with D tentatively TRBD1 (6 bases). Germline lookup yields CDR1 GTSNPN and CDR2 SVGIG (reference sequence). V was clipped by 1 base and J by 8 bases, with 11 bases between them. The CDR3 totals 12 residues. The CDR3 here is CAWSATGTEAFF. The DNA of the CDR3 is TGTGCCTGGAGTGCCACCGGGACAGAAGCTTTCTTT. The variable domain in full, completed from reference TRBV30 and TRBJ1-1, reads SQTIHQWPATLVQPVGSPLSLECTVEGTSNPNLYWYRQAAGRGLQLLFYSVGIGQISSEVPQNLSASRPQDRQFILSSKKLLLSDSGFYLCAWSATGTEAFFGQGTRLTVV.

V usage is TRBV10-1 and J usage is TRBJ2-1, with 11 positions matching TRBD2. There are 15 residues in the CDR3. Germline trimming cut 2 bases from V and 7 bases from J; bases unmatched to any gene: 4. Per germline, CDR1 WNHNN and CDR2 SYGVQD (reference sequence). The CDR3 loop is CASSEVAGGTNEQFF. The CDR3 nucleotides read TGCGCCAGCAGTGAGGTAGCGGGAGGGACGAATGAGCAGTTCTTC.

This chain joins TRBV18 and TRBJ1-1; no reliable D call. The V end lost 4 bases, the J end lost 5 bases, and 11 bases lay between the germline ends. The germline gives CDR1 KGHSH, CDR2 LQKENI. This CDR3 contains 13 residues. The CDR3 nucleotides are TGTGCCAGCTCACTCGGCAGCGGGACTGAAGCTTTCTTT. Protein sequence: CASSLGSGTEAFF.

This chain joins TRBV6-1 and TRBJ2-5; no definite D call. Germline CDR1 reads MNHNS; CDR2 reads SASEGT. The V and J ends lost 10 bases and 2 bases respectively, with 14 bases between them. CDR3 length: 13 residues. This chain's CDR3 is CAIAVTGQETQYF. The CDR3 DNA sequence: TGTGCCATCGCAGTAACCGGGCAAGAGACCCAGTACTTC.

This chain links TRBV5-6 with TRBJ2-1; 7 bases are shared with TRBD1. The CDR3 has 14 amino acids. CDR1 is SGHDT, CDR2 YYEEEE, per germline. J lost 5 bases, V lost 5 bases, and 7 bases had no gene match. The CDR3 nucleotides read TGTGCCAGCAGAGGCCGGGACAGTCACAATGAGCAGTTCTTC. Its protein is CASRGRDSHNEQFF.

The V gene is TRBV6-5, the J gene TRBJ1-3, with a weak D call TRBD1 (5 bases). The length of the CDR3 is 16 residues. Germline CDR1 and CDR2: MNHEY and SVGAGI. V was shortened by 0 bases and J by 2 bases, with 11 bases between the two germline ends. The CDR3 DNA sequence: TGTGCCAGCAGTTACTCTGTGACAGTAACTGGAAACACCATATATTTT. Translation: CASSYSVTVTGNTIYF.

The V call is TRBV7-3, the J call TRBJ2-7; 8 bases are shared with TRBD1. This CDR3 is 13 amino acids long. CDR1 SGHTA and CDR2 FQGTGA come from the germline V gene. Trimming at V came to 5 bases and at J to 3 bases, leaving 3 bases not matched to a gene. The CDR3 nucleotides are TGTGCCAGCAGCATTGGACAGGGCTACGAGCAGTACTTC. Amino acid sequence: CASSIGQGYEQYF.

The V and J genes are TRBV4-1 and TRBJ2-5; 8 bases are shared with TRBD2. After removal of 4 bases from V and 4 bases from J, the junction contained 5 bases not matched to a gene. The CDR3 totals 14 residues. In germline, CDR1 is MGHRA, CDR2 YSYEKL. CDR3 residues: CASSPGTSGETQYF. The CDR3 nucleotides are TGCGCCAGCAGCCCGGGTACTAGCGGAGAGACCCAGTACTTC.

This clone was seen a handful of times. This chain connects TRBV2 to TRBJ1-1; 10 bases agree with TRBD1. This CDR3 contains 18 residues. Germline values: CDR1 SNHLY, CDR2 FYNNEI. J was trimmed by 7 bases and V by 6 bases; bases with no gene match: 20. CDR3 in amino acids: CASRPGQGRMTPGGEAFF. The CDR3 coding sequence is TGTGCCAGCAGACCGGGACAGGGGCGAATGACCCCTGGCGGTGAAGCTTTCTTT.

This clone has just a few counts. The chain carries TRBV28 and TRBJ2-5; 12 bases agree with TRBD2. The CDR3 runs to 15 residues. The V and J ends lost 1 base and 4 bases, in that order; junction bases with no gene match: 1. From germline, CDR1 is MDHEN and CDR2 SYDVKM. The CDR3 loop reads CASSLSGLAGETQYF. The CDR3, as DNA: TGTGCCAGCAGTTTATCGGGACTAGCGGGAGAGACCCAGTACTTC.

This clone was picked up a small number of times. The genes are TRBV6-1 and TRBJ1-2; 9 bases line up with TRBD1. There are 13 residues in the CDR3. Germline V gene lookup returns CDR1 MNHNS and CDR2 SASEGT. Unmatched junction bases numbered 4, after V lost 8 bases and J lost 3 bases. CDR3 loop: CASRDREDYGYTF. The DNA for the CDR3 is TGTGCCAGCCGGGACAGGGAGGACTATGGCTACACCTTC.

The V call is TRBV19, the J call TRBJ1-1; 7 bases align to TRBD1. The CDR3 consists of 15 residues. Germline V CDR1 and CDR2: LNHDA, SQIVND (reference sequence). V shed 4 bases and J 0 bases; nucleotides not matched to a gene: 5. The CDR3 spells CASSTPGQLNTEAFF. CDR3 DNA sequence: TGTGCCAGTAGTACCCCGGGACAGCTGAACACTGAAGCTTTCTTT.

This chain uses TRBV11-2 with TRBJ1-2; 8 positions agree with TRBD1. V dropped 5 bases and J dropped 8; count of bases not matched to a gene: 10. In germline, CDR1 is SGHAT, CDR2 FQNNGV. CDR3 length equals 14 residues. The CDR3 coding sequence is TGTGCCAGCAGCCAGCCCGGACAGGGTAAGGGCTACACCTTC. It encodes CASSQPGQGKGYTF.